This T cell receptor (beta chain) was obtained from a study of T cell responses to AZD1222 COVID-19 vaccine. In the study overall: It was second doses at about 4 or about 12 weeks that were pooled. Whole-study findings and limits: Possibly, clonal diversity was underestimated; donors were largely white British and included more females.

The V and J ends lost 5 bases and 5 bases respectively, with 15 bases between them. Per the germline V gene, CDR1 is SGHTA and CDR2 is FQGNSA. The CDR3 contains 14 residues. Sequencing used immunoSEQ multiplex PCR; TCRdb keeps in-frame clones, though not all of them. The table has about 110,000 clones, 65% to 90% seen once. Note on this clone: The antigen is undetermined.

Sequenced here: peripheral blood, sampled on day 0 of AZD1222 vaccination. The receptor comes from an adult in good health. The chain employs TRBV7-2 and TRBJ1-1, with D uncertain. CDR3 nucleotides: TGTGCCAGCAGCCCCGTAGGCATGGGAACTGAAGCTTTCTTT. Protein: CASSPVGMGTEAFF.